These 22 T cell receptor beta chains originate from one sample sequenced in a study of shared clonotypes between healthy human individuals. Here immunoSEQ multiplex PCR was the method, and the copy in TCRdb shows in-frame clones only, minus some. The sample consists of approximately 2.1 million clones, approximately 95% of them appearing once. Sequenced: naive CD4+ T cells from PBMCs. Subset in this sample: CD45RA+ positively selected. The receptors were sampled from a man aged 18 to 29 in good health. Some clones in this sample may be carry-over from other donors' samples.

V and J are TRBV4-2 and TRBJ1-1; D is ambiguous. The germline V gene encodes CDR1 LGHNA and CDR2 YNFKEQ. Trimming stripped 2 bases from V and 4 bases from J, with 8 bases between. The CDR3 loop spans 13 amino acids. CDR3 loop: CASSQFLGTEAFF. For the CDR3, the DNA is TGTGCCAGCAGCCAATTTTTGGGCACTGAAGCTTTCTTT.

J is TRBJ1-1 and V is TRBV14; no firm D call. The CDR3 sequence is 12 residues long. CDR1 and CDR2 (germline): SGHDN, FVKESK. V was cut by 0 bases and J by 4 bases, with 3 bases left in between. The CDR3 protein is CASSQDPTEAFF. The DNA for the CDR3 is TGTGCCAGCAGCCAAGATCCCACTGAAGCTTTCTTT.

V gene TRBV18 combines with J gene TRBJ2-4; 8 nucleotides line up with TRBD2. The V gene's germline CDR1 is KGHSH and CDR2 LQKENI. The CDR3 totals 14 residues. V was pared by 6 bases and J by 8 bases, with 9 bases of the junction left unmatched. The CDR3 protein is CASSRTSFGDIQYF. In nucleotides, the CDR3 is TGTGCCAGCTCTCGGACTAGCTTCGGTGACATTCAGTACTTC.

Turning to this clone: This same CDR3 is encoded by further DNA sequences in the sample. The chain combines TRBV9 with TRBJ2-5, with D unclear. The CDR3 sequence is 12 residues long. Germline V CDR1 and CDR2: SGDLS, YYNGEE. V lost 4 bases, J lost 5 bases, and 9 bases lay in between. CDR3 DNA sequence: TGTGCCAGCAGCCCTCACGAGGAGACCCAGTACTTC. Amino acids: CASSPHEETQYF.

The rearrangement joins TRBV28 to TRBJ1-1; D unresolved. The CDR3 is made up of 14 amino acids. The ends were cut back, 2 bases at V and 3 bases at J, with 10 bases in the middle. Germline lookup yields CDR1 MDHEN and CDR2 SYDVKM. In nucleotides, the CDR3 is TGTGCCAGCAGTTTAATGTTGACGGACACTGAAGCTTTCTTT. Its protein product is CASSLMLTDTEAFF.

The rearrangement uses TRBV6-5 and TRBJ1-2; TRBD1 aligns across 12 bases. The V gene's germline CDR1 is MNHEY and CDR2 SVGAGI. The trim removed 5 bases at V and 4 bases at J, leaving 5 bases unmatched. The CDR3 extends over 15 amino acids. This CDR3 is CASSTGQGAGYGYTF. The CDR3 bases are TGTGCCAGCAGTACGGGACAGGGGGCGGGCTATGGCTACACCTTC.

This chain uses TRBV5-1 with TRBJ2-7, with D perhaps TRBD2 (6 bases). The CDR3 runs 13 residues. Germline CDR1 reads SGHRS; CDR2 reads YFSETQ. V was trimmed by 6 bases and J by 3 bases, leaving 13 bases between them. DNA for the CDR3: TGCGCCAGCAATGGGGGAGGCGTCTACGAGCAGTACTTC. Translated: CASNGGGVYEQYF.

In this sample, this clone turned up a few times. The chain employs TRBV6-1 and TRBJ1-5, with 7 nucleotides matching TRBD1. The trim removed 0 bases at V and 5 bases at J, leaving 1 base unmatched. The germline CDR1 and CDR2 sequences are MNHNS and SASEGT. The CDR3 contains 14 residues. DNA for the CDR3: TGTGCCAGCAGTGAAGCTACAGGGGATCAGCCCCAGCATTTT. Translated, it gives CASSEATGDQPQHF.

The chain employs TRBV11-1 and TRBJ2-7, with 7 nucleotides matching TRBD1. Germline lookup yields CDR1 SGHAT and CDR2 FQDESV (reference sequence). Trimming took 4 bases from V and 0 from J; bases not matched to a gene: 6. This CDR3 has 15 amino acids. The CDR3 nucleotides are TGTGCCAGCAGCTGGACGACAGGGAGCTCCTACGAGCAGTACTTC. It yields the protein CASSWTTGSSYEQYF. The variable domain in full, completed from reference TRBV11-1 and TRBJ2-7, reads EAEVAQSPRYKITEKSQAVAFWCDPISGHATLYWYRQILGQGPELLVQFQDESVVDDSQLPKDRFSAERLKGVDSTLKIQPAELGDSAMYLCASSWTTGSSYEQYFGPGTRLTVT.

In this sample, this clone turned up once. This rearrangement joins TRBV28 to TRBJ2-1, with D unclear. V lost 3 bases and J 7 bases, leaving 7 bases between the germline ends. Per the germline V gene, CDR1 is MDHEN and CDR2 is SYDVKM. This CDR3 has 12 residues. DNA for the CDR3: TGTGCCAGCAGTTTTGTGTGGAATGAGCAGTTCTTC. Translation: CASSFVWNEQFF.

The CDR3, as DNA: TGCAGCGTCGGACAGTATAGCAATCAGCCCCAGCATTTT. Its protein is CSVGQYSNQPQHF. The chain recombines TRBV29-1 with TRBJ1-5; TRBD1 is a possible D gene (6 bases). Per the germline V gene, CDR1 is SQVTM and CDR2 is ANQGSEA. Trimming removed 6 bases at V and 0 bases at J, with 9 bases between. The CDR3 is made up of 13 amino acids.

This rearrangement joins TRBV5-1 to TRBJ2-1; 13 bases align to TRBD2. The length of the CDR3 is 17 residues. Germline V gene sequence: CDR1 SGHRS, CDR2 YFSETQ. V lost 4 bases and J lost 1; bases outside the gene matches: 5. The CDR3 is CASSKGLAGRSYNEQFF. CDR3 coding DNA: TGCGCCAGCAGCAAGGGACTAGCGGGGCGGTCCTACAATGAGCAGTTCTTC.

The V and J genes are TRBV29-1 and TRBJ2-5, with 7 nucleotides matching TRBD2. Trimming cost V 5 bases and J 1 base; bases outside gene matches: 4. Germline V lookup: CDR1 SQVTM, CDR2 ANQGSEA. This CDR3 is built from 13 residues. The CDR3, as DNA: TGCAGCGTTTCCGGGAGGCTCCAAGAGACCCAGTACTTC. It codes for CSVSGRLQETQYF.

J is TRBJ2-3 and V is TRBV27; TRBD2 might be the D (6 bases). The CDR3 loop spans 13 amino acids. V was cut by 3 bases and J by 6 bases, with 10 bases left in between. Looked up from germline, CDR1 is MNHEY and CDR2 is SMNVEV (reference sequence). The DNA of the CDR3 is TGTGCCAGCAGTTTGGGACTTTTGGATACGCAGTATTTT. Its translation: CASSLGLLDTQYF.

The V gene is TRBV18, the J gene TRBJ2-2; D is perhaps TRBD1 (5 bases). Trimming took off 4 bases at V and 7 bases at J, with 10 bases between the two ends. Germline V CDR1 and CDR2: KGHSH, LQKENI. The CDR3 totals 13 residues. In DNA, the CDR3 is TGTGCCAGCTCACTAGGGGTCAGCGGGGAGCTGTTTTTT. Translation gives CASSLGVSGELFF.

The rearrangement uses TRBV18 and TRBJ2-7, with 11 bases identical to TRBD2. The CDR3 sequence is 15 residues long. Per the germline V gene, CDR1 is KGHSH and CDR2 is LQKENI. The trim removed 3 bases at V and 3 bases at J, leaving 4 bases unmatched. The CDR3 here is CASSPQGLADYEQYF. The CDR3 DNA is TGTGCCAGCTCACCCCAGGGACTAGCGGACTACGAGCAGTACTTC. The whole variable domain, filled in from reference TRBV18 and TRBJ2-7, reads NAGVMQNPRHLVRRRGQEARLRCSPMKGHSHVYWYRQLPEEGLKFMVYLQKENIIDESGMPKERFSAEFPKEGPSILRIQQVVRGDSAAYFCASSPQGLADYEQYFGPGTRLTVT.

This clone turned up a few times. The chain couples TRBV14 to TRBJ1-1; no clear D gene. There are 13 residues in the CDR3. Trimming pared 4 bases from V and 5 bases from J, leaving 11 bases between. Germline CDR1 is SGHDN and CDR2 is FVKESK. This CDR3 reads CASSRNARTEAFF. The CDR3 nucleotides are TGTGCCAGCAGCCGCAATGCGAGGACTGAAGCTTTCTTT.

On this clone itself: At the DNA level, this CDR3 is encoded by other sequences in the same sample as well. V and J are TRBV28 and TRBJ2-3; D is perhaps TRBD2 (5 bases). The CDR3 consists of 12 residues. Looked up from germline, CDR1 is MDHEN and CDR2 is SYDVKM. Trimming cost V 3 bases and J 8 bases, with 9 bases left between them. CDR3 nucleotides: TGTGCCAGCAGTTTGCTCGGAGGTACGCAGTATTTT. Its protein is CASSLLGGTQYF.

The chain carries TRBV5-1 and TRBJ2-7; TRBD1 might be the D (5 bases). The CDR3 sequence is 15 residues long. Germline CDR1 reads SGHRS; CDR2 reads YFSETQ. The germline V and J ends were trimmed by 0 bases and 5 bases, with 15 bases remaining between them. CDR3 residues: CASSLAVGRADEQYF. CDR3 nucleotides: TGCGCCAGCAGCTTGGCCGTCGGCAGGGCAGACGAGCAGTACTTC.

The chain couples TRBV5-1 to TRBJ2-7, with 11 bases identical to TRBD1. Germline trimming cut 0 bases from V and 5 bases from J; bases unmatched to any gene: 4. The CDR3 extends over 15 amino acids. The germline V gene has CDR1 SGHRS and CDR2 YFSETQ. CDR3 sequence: CASSLAGQGGHEQYF. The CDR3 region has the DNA TGCGCCAGCAGCTTGGCGGGACAGGGGGGCCACGAGCAGTACTTC.

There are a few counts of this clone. The CDR3 spells CASSLASTSPHEQFF. In DNA, the CDR3 is TGTGCCAGCAGCTTAGCGTCAACTAGTCCCCATGAGCAGTTCTTC. The rearrangement links TRBV7-2 to TRBJ2-1, with D perhaps matching TRBD2 (5 bases). CDR3 length: 15 amino acids. Trimming stripped 0 bases from V and 8 bases from J, with 14 bases between. Germline lookup yields CDR1 SGHTA and CDR2 FQGNSA.

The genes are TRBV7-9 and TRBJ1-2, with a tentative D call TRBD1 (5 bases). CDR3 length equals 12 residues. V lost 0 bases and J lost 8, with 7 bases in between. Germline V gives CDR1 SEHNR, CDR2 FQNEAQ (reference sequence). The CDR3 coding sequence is TGTGCCAGCAGCTTAGCCGGGGCAGGCTACACCTTC. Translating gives CASSLAGAGYTF.